A selection of T cell receptor beta chains follows, all from one sample in a study of CD8 T cells in Susac syndrome. TCRdb processed the immunoSEQ multiplex PCR reads anew with MiXCR; each CDR3 protein has one entry. This sample has about 150,000 distinct CDR3 sequences, with 94% found just once. The sequencing input was CD4+ T cells from PBMCs. These TCRs come from a human donor in good health. Both conserved end residues are part of each CDR3. D genes are given only for firm matches. A row's size may be missing; if present it is once, few, many or a size class.

TRBJ1-5 | - | TRBD1 | TRBV5-1 | CASSERSRDRVDPSNQPQHF | TGCGCCAGCAGCGAAAGAAGCCGGGACAGGGTTGATCCTAGCAATCAGCCCCAGCATTTT
TRBJ1-3 | - | - | TRBV28 | CASTIQDGFNSGNTIYF | TGTGCCAGCACTATCCAGGACGGATTCAACTCTGGAAACACCATATATTTT
TRBJ1-4 | - | TRBD1 | TRBV5-1 | CASSPGQGYATNEKLFF | TGCGCCAGCAGCCCGGGACAGGGGTATGCAACTAATGAAAAACTGTTTTTT
TRBJ2-7 | - | - | TRBV28 | CASSGDSVSYEQYF | TGTGCCAGCAGCGGGGATAGCGTCTCCTACGAGCAGTACTTC
TRBJ2-3 | - | - | TRBV3-1 | CASSQERADTQYF | TGTGCCAGCAGCCAAGAAAGGGCAGATACGCAGTATTTT
TRBJ2-1 | - | TRBD2 | TRBV5-1 | CASSPTGRGPHEQFF | TGCGCCAGCAGCCCGACTGGGAGGGGTCCACATGAGCAGTTCTTC
TRBJ1-1 | - | - | TRBV20-1 | CSARYGGAGTEAFF | TGCAGTGCTCGGTACGGGGGCGCGGGCACTGAAGCTTTCTTT
TRBJ2-1 | - | - | TRBV24-1 | CATSGGLMGYNEQFF | TGTGCCACCAGTGGCGGGCTAATGGGGTACAATGAGCAGTTCTTC
TRBJ2-5 | - | TRBD2 | TRBV5-6 | CASSYKPLAGGRETQYF | TGTGCCAGCAGCTACAAACCACTAGCGGGAGGGAGGGAGACCCAGTACTTC
TRBJ2-1 | once | TRBD2 | TRBV2 | CASSASGMKGGEQFF | TGTGCCAGCAGTGCTAGCGGGATGAAGGGCGGTGAGCAGTTCTTC
TRBJ1-1 | - | - | TRBV19 | CASSILAGMGTEAFF | TGTGCCAGTAGTATATTAGCAGGGATGGGCACTGAAGCTTTCTTT
TRBJ2-4 | - | TRBD2 | TRBV4-1 | CASSQSSGGNIQYF | TGCGCCAGCAGCCAATCTAGCGGGGGAAACATTCAGTACTTC
TRBJ2-5 | - | TRBD2 | TRBV27 | CASSSPTLAAHHPGTQYF | TGTGCCAGCAGTTCCCCCACACTAGCGGCCCATCACCCCGGGACCCAGTACTTC
TRBJ2-5 | - | TRBD1 | TRBV2 | CASRLDRGRQETQYF | TGTGCCAGCAGATTGGACAGGGGCCGTCAAGAGACCCAGTACTTC
TRBJ2-1 | - | - | TRBV12-3/TRBV12-4 | CASSSDRSNEQFF | TGTGCCAGCAGTTCTGACAGATCCAATGAGCAGTTCTTC
TRBJ2-3 | - | - | TRBV2 | CASSVQDTQYF | TGTGCCAGCAGTGTTCAAGATACGCAGTATTTT
TRBJ1-5 | - | TRBD1 | TRBV12-3/TRBV12-4 | CASRRGQGPINQPQHF | TGTGCCAGCAGAAGGGGACAGGGGCCGATCAATCAGCCCCAGCATTTT
TRBJ2-7 | - | TRBD2 | TRBV5-6 | CASRRLAASYEQYF | TGTGCCAGCAGAAGACTAGCGGCATCCTACGAGCAGTACTTC
TRBJ2-7 | - | - | TRBV20-1 | CSATRQAQAYEQYF | TGCAGTGCTACTCGGCAGGCCCAAGCCTACGAGCAGTACTTC
TRBJ2-7 | - | TRBD2 | TRBV28 | CASRGGEQYF | TGTGCCAGCAGGGGGGGGGAGCAGTACTTC
TRBJ2-7 | - | - | TRBV6-2/TRBV6-3 | CATSRPTLYEQYF | TGTGCCACCAGTAGACCCACTCTCTACGAGCAGTACTTC
TRBJ2-7 | - | TRBD2 | TRBV2 | CASSSRWTRRGEQYF | TGTGCCAGCAGTTCTCGATGGACTAGACGAGGCGAGCAGTACTTC
TRBJ2-3 | - | - | TRBV14 | CASSPVGRSTDTQYF | TGTGCCAGCAGCCCCGTGGGGCGTTCCACAGATACGCAGTATTTT
TRBJ2-1 | - | TRBD1 | TRBV5-4 | CALTPGQGFEQFF | TGTGCACTAACCCCGGGACAGGGCTTTGAGCAGTTCTTC
TRBJ2-5 | - | TRBD1 | TRBV28 | CASSLEDRAFSGWTQYF | TGTGCCAGCAGTTTAGAGGACAGGGCGTTTTCGGGTTGGACCCAGTACTTC
TRBJ2-1 | - | TRBD2 | TRBV6-6 | CASGVGGLARNEQFF | TGTGCCAGCGGCGTAGGGGGACTAGCTCGGAATGAGCAGTTCTTC
TRBJ1-1 | once | - | TRBV30 | CAWSGSRDTEAFF | TGTGCCTGGAGTGGGTCGAGGGATACTGAAGCTTTCTTT
TRBJ2-2 | once | TRBD2 | TRBV7-6 | CASSRSGGGLTGELFF | TGTGCCAGCAGCCGTAGCGGGGGCGGCCTAACCGGGGAGCTGTTTTTT
TRBJ2-4 | - | - | TRBV20-1 | CSGVRGLAKNIQYF | TGCAGTGGGGTGCGGGGTCTAGCCAAAAACATTCAGTACTTC
TRBJ2-2 | - | - | TRBV4-1 | CASSPADRANTGELFF | TGCGCCAGCAGCCCTGCCGACAGAGCGAACACCGGGGAGCTGTTTTTT
TRBJ1-2 | - | - | TRBV20-1 | CSATVGGPTNYGYTF | TGCAGTGCTACGGTGGGGGGACCTACTAACTATGGCTACACCTTC
TRBJ2-4 | once | TRBD1 | TRBV28 | CASSRDRGLSKNIQYF | TGTGCCAGCAGCCGGGACAGGGGTTTGTCCAAAAACATTCAGTACTTC
TRBJ2-2 | - | TRBD2 | TRBV28 | CASRLTSGLNTGELFF | TGTGCCAGCAGACTTACTAGCGGACTAAACACCGGGGAGCTGTTTTTT
TRBJ1-5 | once | - | TRBV18 | CASSPGLGGQPQHF | TGTGCCAGCTCACCAGGACTAGGCGGTCAGCCCCAGCATTTT
TRBJ2-3 | - | TRBD1 | TRBV6-6 | CASRRRDRGTDTQYF | TGTGCCAGCAGACGCCGGGACAGGGGCACAGATACGCAGTATTTT
TRBJ2-1 | - | TRBD2 | TRBV4-2 | CASSQDGGRGGNEQFF | TGTGCCAGCAGCCAAGATGGCGGGAGGGGTGGCAATGAGCAGTTCTTC
TRBJ2-1 | - | TRBD2 | TRBV20-1 | CSARDPAGGSYEQFF | TGCAGTGCTAGAGATCCTGCGGGAGGGTCTTATGAGCAGTTCTTC
TRBJ1-5 | - | TRBD1 | TRBV20-1 | CSARSGTAQPQHF | TGCAGTGCTAGATCTGGGACAGCACAGCCCCAGCATTTT
TRBJ1-5 | - | TRBD1 | TRBV5-1 | CASSYGQDQPQHF | TGCGCCAGCAGTTACGGACAGGATCAGCCCCAGCATTTT
TRBJ1-5 | - | - | TRBV7-6 | CASSPRPLEGNQPQHF | TGTGCCAGCAGCCCAAGACCCCTGGAGGGCAATCAGCCCCAGCATTTT
TRBJ1-2 | - | TRBD1 | TRBV20-1 | CSATTGANYGYTF | TGCAGTGCCACGACAGGGGCTAACTATGGCTACACCTTC
TRBJ1-3 | - | - | TRBV28 | CASSPLRGSSGNTIYF | TGTGCCAGCAGTCCCCTTCGTGGGTCCTCTGGAAACACCATATATTTT
TRBJ2-2 | - | - | TRBV3-1 | CASSPETGELFF | TGTGCCAGCAGCCCCGAGACCGGGGAGCTGTTTTTT
TRBJ1-1 | once | - | TRBV12-3/TRBV12-4 | CASSQREVREAFF | TGTGCCAGCAGCCAAAGGGAGGTTAGGGAAGCTTTCTTT
TRBJ2-5 | - | - | TRBV9 | CASSVGTAPGGGTSQETQYF | TGTGCCAGCAGCGTAGGAACGGCCCCTGGTGGAGGGACCAGTCAGGAGACCCAGTACTTC
TRBJ2-2 | - | - | TRBV6-1 | CASSETGATSLTGELFF | TGTGCCAGCAGTGAAACAGGGGCGACTAGCTTAACCGGGGAGCTGTTTTTT
TRBJ1-2 | once | - | TRBV20-1 | CSARVNPSGYGYTF | TGCAGTGCTAGAGTCAACCCCTCGGGCTATGGCTACACCTTC
TRBJ2-3 | - | TRBD2 | TRBV7-8 | CASSQGRVAGNTQQYF | TGTGCCAGCAGCCAAGGTCGAGTAGCGGGAAACACCCAGCAGTATTTT
TRBJ1-2 | - | - | TRBV18 | CASSRTENNYGYTF | TGTGCCAGCTCACGAACTGAGAATAACTATGGCTACACCTTC
TRBJ2-1 | once | - | TRBV29-1 | CSVVSNLLNEQFF | TGCAGCGTTGTCTCCAACTTACTAAATGAGCAGTTCTTC
TRBJ1-2 | - | - | TRBV20-1 | CSALTTETNYGYTF | TGCAGTGCTTTGACGACGGAAACTAACTATGGCTACACCTTC
TRBJ2-5 | - | - | TRBV4-1 | CASSPAQATVKETQYF | TGCGCCAGCAGCCCCGCCCAGGCGACAGTTAAAGAGACCCAGTACTTC
TRBJ2-4 | - | - | TRBV2 | CASRDIGTVAKNIQYF | TGTGCCAGCAGAGATATTGGGACGGTAGCCAAAAACATTCAGTACTTC